This TCR beta chain was captured by sequencing in a study of shared clonotypes between healthy human individuals. The repertoire was sequenced with immunoSEQ multiplex PCR; TCRdb's copy has only in-frame clones and lacks some. This repertoire shows about 680,000 clones, approximately 79% found once; its top ten account for over 1.5%. Looked up from germline, CDR1 is SGHTS and CDR2 is YDEGEE. The CDR3 consists of 15 residues. Trimming cost V 4 bases and J 6 bases, with 18 bases left between them. CD4+ cells yielded CD45RA+ naive and CD45RA-negative memory subsets. This receptor was taken from a woman in her thirties in good health. Specimen: memory CD4+ T cells sorted from blood. Subset described: CD45RA-negative fraction. The chain combines TRBV5-8 with TRBJ2-3; D gene ambiguous. Here the CDR3 DNA reads TGTGCCAGCAGCCCCCCATTGGAGTTATTTGATACGCAGTATTTT. It encodes CASSPPLELFDTQYF. Complete variable domain (other parts from reference TRBV5-8 and TRBJ2-3): EAGVTQSPTHLIKTRGQQATLRCSPISGHTSVYWYQQALGLGLQFLLWYDEGEERNRGNFPPRFSGRQFPNYSSELNVNALELEDSALYLCASSPPLELFDTQYFGPGTRLTVL.